The present entry profiles one T cell receptor beta chain with its context. No antigen is known for it. Sequencing of the DNA from cultured CD4+ T cells was carried out with the Oncomine TCR Beta short-read assay. A single record per CDR3 protein comes from TCRdb applying MiXCR to the PCR reads. The repertoire includes 19,000 or so distinct CDR3 sequences, almost 40% of them detected once, and under 9% sits in the top ten. This specimen comes from a study of vaccination and CD4 T cells after COVID-19. Treatment indicated: roughly 11-day PBMC culture with coronavirus spike peptide pools or control peptides (ViraFEST assay). Positivity by PCR occurred from March to December 2020, a period that predated US Alpha, Beta and Delta variants. With 4 bases removed from V and 4 bases from J, the gap between germline ends came to 10 bases. CDR3 length: 14 residues. Germline V CDR1 and CDR2: MDHEN, SYDVKM.

Sequencing was carried out using CD4+ T cells from blood, cultured in vitro. The source is a human donor who had recovered from COVID-19. The chain recombines TRBV28 with TRBJ1-4, with unresolved D. The CDR3 coding sequence is TGTGCCAGCAGTTCCCCGGGAATTAATGAAAAACTGTTTTTT. This encodes CASSSPGINEKLFF.